These 27 T cell receptor beta chains came from one sample sequenced in a study of blood T cell repertoires in COVID-19. Clones were sequenced by immunoSEQ multiplex PCR, and TCRdb holds only the in-frame ones, with some missing. The sample consists of 76,000 or so clones, over 75% of them appearing once. Specimen: peripheral blood. Receptors originate from a man aged 45 to 65 with acute or convalescent COVID-19.

The chain couples TRBV6-5 to TRBJ1-4; 9 nucleotides match TRBD1. Germline trimming cut 6 bases from V and 8 bases from J; bases unmatched to any gene: 7. This CDR3 is built from 14 residues. Germline V gene sequence: CDR1 MNHEY, CDR2 SVGAGI. The CDR3 coding sequence is TGTGCCAGCAGCCCCGGGACAGGGAAGGAAAAACTGTTTTTT. Translation: CASSPGTGKEKLFF.

This clone has just a few counts. The genes are TRBV10-3 and TRBJ1-1, with D possibly matching TRBD1 (6 bases). Germline-derived CDR1 and CDR2 are ENHRY and SYGVKD. V lost 9 bases to trimming and J lost 1 base, with 12 bases between them. This CDR3 is built from 13 residues. CDR3 region: CAMAPTGNTEAFF. CDR3 nucleotide sequence: TGTGCCATGGCGCCGACAGGGAACACTGAAGCTTTCTTT.

This clone has just one count. The V gene is TRBV3-1 (or the pseudogene TRBV3-2), the J gene TRBJ1-5, with TRBD1 identical over 7 bases. The CDR3 spans 14 residues. The germline gives CDR1 LGHDT, CDR2 YNNKEL (reference sequence). V lost 4 bases, J lost 7 bases, and 7 bases stayed unmatched. CDR3 in amino acids: CASSRSTGNQPQHF. DNA for the CDR3: TGTGCCAGCAGCCGATCGACAGGGAACCAGCCCCAGCATTTT.

The chain couples TRBV30 to TRBJ2-7; 8 positions agree with TRBD1. Per germline, CDR1 GTSNPN and CDR2 SVGIG (reference sequence). V lost 5 bases and J lost 5; bases outside the gene matches: 17. The CDR3 loop spans 16 amino acids. This chain's CDR3 is CAWGPSPDRGSDEQYF. The CDR3 DNA follows: TGTGCCTGGGGTCCTTCCCCTGACAGGGGCTCAGACGAGCAGTACTTC.

J is TRBJ1-6 and V is TRBV4-1; 7 bases are shared with TRBD1. The V segment lost 4 bases and the J segment 7 bases; nucleotides outside the gene matches: 4. Germline V gene data show CDR1 as MGHRA and CDR2 as YSYEKL. CDR3 length: 14 residues. CDR3 nucleotides: TGCGCCAGCAGCCCTCCGGGACAGAATTCACCCCTCCACTTT. It specifies CASSPPGQNSPLHF.

This clone was detected a few times. The chain links TRBV4-2 to TRBJ2-5; TRBD2 is a possible D gene (7 bases). Germline V CDR1 and CDR2: LGHNA, YNFKEQ. V lost 1 base and J 5 bases, leaving 17 bases between the germline ends. The CDR3 sequence is 16 residues long. The CDR3 spells CASSQGIGRGGETQYF. The CDR3 DNA sequence: TGTGCCAGCAGCCAAGGAATTGGCAGGGGAGGGGAGACCCAGTACTTC.

The gene calls are TRBV7-2 and TRBJ1-6; unclear D gene. Looked up from germline, CDR1 is SGHTA and CDR2 is FQGNSA. CDR3 length equals 16 residues. V lost 2 bases to trimming and J lost 0 bases, with 8 bases between them. CDR3 DNA sequence: TGTGCCAGCAGCTTATCATGGAGCTCCTATAATTCACCCCTCCACTTT. This gives the protein CASSLSWSSYNSPLHF.

This clone came up once. The chain has TRBV7-2 and TRBJ2-1; D uncertain. The V gene lost 7 bases and the J gene lost 8 bases, with 15 bases spanning the gap. The V gene's germline CDR1 is SGHTA and CDR2 FQGNSA. This CDR3 is 13 amino acids long. The CDR3 coding sequence is TGTGCCAGCATGGCAGCGCACGGTTATGAGCAGTTCTTC. Its translation is CASMAAHGYEQFF.

The rearrangement uses TRBV5-4 and TRBJ1-2, with TRBD1 as a possible D gene (6 bases). CDR3 length equals 14 residues. The ends were cut back, 0 bases at V and 4 bases at J, with 10 bases in the middle. Germline assignment: CDR1 SGHNT and CDR2 YYREEE (reference sequence). This CDR3 is CASSLGQGTYGYTF. CDR3 sequence (DNA): TGTGCCAGCAGCTTGGGGCAGGGGACCTATGGCTACACCTTC. Full variable domain (remainder filled in from reference TRBV5-4 and TRBJ1-2): ETGVTQSPTHLIKTRGQQVTLRCSSQSGHNTVSWYQQALGQGPQFIFQYYREEENGRGNFPPRFSGLQFPNYSSELNVNALELDDSALYLCASSLGQGTYGYTFGSGTRLTVV.

V gene TRBV4-2 combines with J gene TRBJ2-2; possible D gene TRBD1, 6 bases. V was shortened by 4 bases and J by 8 bases, with 14 bases between the two germline ends. Germline V gene lookup returns CDR1 LGHNA and CDR2 YNFKEQ. The CDR3 runs to 14 residues. CDR3 protein: CASSPPGVFGELFF. In DNA, the CDR3 is TGTGCCAGCAGCCCTCCAGGGGTATTTGGGGAGCTGTTTTTT.

The CDR3 region has the DNA TGTGCCTCGAGGGACGACGGGACTAGCGGGGGGGATACGCAGTATTTT. Protein: CASRDDGTSGGDTQYF. The genes are TRBV10-3 and TRBJ2-3, with 15 bases lining up with TRBD2. CDR3 size: 16 residues. Germline V CDR1 and CDR2: ENHRY, SYGVKD. The trim removed 11 bases at V and 6 bases at J, leaving 12 bases unmatched.

V usage is TRBV4-3 and J usage is TRBJ2-7; the D gene is possibly TRBD1 (5 bases). The germline gives CDR1 LGHNA, CDR2 YSLEER. V was trimmed by 0 bases and J by 6 bases, leaving 18 bases between them. The CDR3 spans 16 residues. CDR3 protein: CASSQDLALRGVEQYF. CDR3 DNA sequence: TGCGCCAGCAGCCAAGATCTTGCCCTTAGGGGTGTCGAGCAGTACTTC.

V is TRBV10-2 and J is TRBJ1-4; D possibly corresponds to TRBD1 (5 bases). The germline V and J ends were trimmed by 2 bases and 0 bases, with 10 bases remaining between them. This CDR3 contains 16 residues. The germline V gene has CDR1 WSHSY and CDR2 SAAADI. Here the CDR3 reads CASSEGQGTTNEKLFF. The CDR3 bases are TGCGCCAGCAGTGAGGGTCAGGGAACAACTAATGAAAAACTGTTTTTT.

The rearrangement uses TRBV4-1 and TRBJ2-2, with 8 bases fitting TRBD2. J gave up 6 bases and V 7 bases, and 7 bases lay outside the gene matches. Per germline, CDR1 MGHRA and CDR2 YSYEKL. The CDR3 has 14 residues. Here the CDR3 DNA reads TGCGCCAGCACCCGGGCGGGGGGATCCGGGGAGCTGTTTTTT. It translates to CASTRAGGSGELFF.

The chain uses TRBV7-7 and TRBJ2-7; tentative D call: TRBD2 (8 bases). This CDR3 is built from 19 residues. Germline CDR1 and CDR2: SSHAT and FNYEAQ (reference sequence). In DNA, the CDR3 is TGTGTCCAGCCCCTCAGGGGGAACGGACTAGCTACACTACTCGGCGAGCAGTACTTC. Its translation is CVQPLRGNGLATLLGEQYF.

CDR3 sequence (DNA): TGTGCCAGTAGTGCTGACAGGGACGAGCAGTACTTC. Encoded protein: CASSADRDEQYF. This chain joins TRBV19 and TRBJ2-7; 7 bases map to TRBD1. Germline lookup yields CDR1 LNHDA and CDR2 SQIVND (reference sequence). The length of the CDR3 is 12 residues. V shed 5 bases, J shed 5 bases, and the junction held 3 bases outside the gene matches.

V usage is TRBV5-1 and J usage is TRBJ1-1; D is unclear. The CDR3 spans 14 residues. Germline CDR1 is SGHRS and CDR2 is YFSETQ. V was shortened by 3 bases and J by 0 bases, with 9 bases between the two germline ends. CDR3 coding DNA: TGCGCCAGCAGCTCTCGGTCGGTGAACACTGAAGCTTTCTTT. It yields the protein CASSSRSVNTEAFF.

The rearrangement joins TRBV3-1 (or the pseudogene TRBV3-2) to TRBJ1-2; no clear D gene. Trimming shortened V by 2 bases and J by 4 bases, and 11 bases separated the two germline ends. There are 14 residues in the CDR3. CDR1 LGHDT and CDR2 YNNKEL come from the germline V gene (reference sequence). CDR3 sequence: CASSQFSEAYGYTF. The DNA of the CDR3 is TGTGCCAGCAGCCAATTCTCAGAGGCCTATGGCTACACCTTC.

This chain links TRBV5-4 with TRBJ2-7; 8 nucleotides line up with TRBD1. The germline gives CDR1 SGHNT, CDR2 YYREEE (reference sequence). The CDR3 runs to 15 residues. V dropped 6 bases and J dropped 4; count of bases not matched to a gene: 12. The CDR3 coding sequence is TGTGCCAGCATTGGGGCAGGGGGCAATTGGTACGAGCAGTACTTC. Amino acids: CASIGAGGNWYEQYF.

V is TRBV2 and J is TRBJ1-1, with 9 nucleotides matching TRBD1. There are 13 residues in the CDR3. The V segment lost 7 bases and the J segment 6 bases; nucleotides outside the gene matches: 6. Germline CDR1 SNHLY, CDR2 FYNNEI. The CDR3 here is CASMGQGGAEAFF. In DNA form, the CDR3 reads TGTGCCAGCATGGGACAGGGAGGCGCTGAAGCTTTCTTT.

In its sample, this clone was seen a few times. The J gene is TRBJ2-1, the V gene TRBV6-6; D might be TRBD2 (6 bases). Germline loops: CDR1 MNHNY, CDR2 SVGAGI (reference sequence). CDR3 size: 15 residues. The V gene lost 5 bases and the J gene lost 1 base, with 12 bases spanning the gap. The CDR3 nucleotides are TGTGCCAGCAGTCCCGGCGGGGCATCCTACAATGAGCAGTTCTTC. As protein: CASSPGGASYNEQFF.

This clone was counted a single time. The chain combines TRBV11-2 with TRBJ2-1; a weak D match, TRBD2 (5 bases). The CDR3 extends over 14 amino acids. V was clipped by 3 bases and J by 5 bases, with 11 bases between them. Germline V gives CDR1 SGHAT, CDR2 FQNNGV. The CDR3 bases are TGTGCCAGCAGCTTTGGGCTAGCCAACAATGAGCAGTTCTTC. Protein sequence: CASSFGLANNEQFF.

This rearrangement joins TRBV18 to TRBJ1-5, with 8 nucleotides matching TRBD1. Germline V gene data show CDR1 as KGHSH and CDR2 as LQKENI. J was trimmed by 6 bases and V by 6 bases; bases with no gene match: 16. The CDR3 totals 17 residues. The CDR3 protein is CASSAKKVGQGLQPQHF. CDR3 sequence (DNA): TGTGCCAGCTCGGCCAAAAAGGTCGGACAGGGTCTTCAGCCCCAGCATTTT.

Comment on this clone: This CDR3 is also generated by other DNA sequences in the sample. V is TRBV4-2 and J is TRBJ1-6; 8 nucleotides line up with TRBD1. Germline values: CDR1 LGHNA, CDR2 YNFKEQ. Losses at the gene ends were 1 base for V and 8 bases for J; bases not matched to a gene: 1. This CDR3 region has 14 residues. CDR3 in DNA: TGTGCCAGCAGCCAAGCACAGGGGGATTCACCCCTCCACTTT. This encodes CASSQAQGDSPLHF.

This sequence joins TRBV19 and TRBJ2-1; D perhaps matches TRBD1 (6 bases). CDR1 LNHDA and CDR2 SQIVND come from the germline V gene (reference sequence). The CDR3 totals 16 residues. V was trimmed by 4 bases and J by 8 bases, leaving 21 bases between them. CDR3 amino acids: CASSSLRQASGDEQFF. CDR3 DNA: TGTGCCAGTAGTAGCCTTCGACAGGCGTCAGGGGATGAGCAGTTCTTC.

This clone showed up just a few times. The chain carries TRBV29-1 and TRBJ2-1; no firm D call. Deletions cut 7 bases from V and 2 bases from J, with 9 bases between. The germline CDR1 and CDR2 sequences are SQVTM and ANQGSEA. CDR3 length: 12 amino acids. The CDR3 region is CSAARTYNEQFF. The CDR3 bases are TGCAGCGCTGCGCGGACCTACAATGAGCAGTTCTTC.

V and J are TRBV12-3 or TRBV12-4 and TRBJ1-5; D not resolved. The CDR3 totals 13 residues. Trimming shortened V by 2 bases and J by 4 bases, and 6 bases separated the two germline ends. In nucleotides, the CDR3 is TGTGCCAGCAGTTTACAGGAAAATCAGCCCCAGCATTTT. Its protein product is CASSLQENQPQHF.